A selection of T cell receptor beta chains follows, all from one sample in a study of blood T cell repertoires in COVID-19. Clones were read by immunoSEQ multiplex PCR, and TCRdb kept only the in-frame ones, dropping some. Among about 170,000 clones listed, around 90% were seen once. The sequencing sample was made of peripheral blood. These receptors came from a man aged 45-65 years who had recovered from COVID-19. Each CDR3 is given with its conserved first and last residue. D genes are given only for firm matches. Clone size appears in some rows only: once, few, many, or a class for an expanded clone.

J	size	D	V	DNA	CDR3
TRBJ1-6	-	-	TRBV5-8	TGTGCCAGCAGCTTCCGGGTAGACAATTCACCCCTCCACTTT	CASSFRVDNSPLHF
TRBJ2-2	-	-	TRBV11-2	TGTGCCAGCCGTAAAATAGGGGCCGGGGAGCTGTTTTTT	CASRKIGAGELFF
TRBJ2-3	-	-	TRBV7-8	TGTGCCAGCAGCCCCGGGCGGGGGCGGGGCACAGATACGCAGTATTTT	CASSPGRGRGTDTQYF
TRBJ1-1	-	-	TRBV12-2	TGTGCAACCACCTCACAGGGGAACTGCACTGAAGCTTTCTTT	CATTSQGNCTEAFF
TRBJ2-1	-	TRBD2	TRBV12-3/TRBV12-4	TGTGCCAGCAGTCCCGGACGGGGGGTTCAATTCTTC	CASSPGRGVQFF
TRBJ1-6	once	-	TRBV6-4	TGTGCCAGCAGTGACTCCACTCGGGGATTAGGTTCACCCCTCCACTTT	CASSDSTRGLGSPLHF
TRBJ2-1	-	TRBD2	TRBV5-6	TGTGCCAGCAGCGTCTATTCGGGAGGACCCTACTACAATGAGCAGTTCTTC	CASSVYSGGPYYNEQFF
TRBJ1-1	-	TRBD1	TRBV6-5	TGTGCCAGCAGGGACACAGGGGCAGTAAACACTGAAGCTTTCTTT	CASRDTGAVNTEAFF
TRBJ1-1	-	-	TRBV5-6	TGTGCCAGCAGCAGTACAGGTGTGAACACTGAAGCTTTCTTT	CASSSTGVNTEAFF
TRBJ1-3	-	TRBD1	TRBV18	TGTGCCAGCGTCGACGACAGGGAGTTTCTCTCTGGAAACACCATATATTTT	CASVDDREFLSGNTIYF
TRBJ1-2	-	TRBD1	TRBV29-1	TGCAGCGTTACCCTCGGGACAGGGGGGGATGGCTACACCTTC	CSVTLGTGGDGYTF
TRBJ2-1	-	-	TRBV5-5	TGTGCCAGCAGCGCCACTCAAGACAATGAGCAGTTCTTC	CASSATQDNEQFF
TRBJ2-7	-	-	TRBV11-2	TGTGCCAGCAGAACATGGGGGCGCCTCTCCTACGAGCAGTACTTC	CASRTWGRLSYEQYF
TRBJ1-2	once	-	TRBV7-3	TGTGCCAGCAGCTTAAATTCGATTGGGGCGGGGGATGGCTACACCTTC	CASSLNSIGAGDGYTF